The 24 T cell receptor beta chains reported below all come from one sample, sequenced in a study of STAT3 mutations in large granular lymphocyte leukemia. Which antigens these TCRs recognize remains unknown. Here immunoSEQ multiplex PCR was the method, and the copy in TCRdb shows in-frame clones only, minus some. The sample yields around 13,000 clones, 81% seen once. Study conclusions and caveats: Every T-LGLL patient had at least one immunodominant TCRbeta clonotype.

Sample: peripheral blood mononuclear cells. The receptor set was obtained from a man aged 55 to 69 with T-cell large granular lymphocyte leukemia. Some clones in this sample may be carry-over from other donors' samples.

The rearrangement joins TRBV15 to TRBJ2-7; the match to TRBD1 covers 7 bases. CDR3 length: 15 amino acids. After removal of 4 bases from V and 2 bases from J, the junction contained 8 bases not matched to a gene. CDR1 and CDR2 (germline): LNHNV, YYDKDF (reference sequence). CDR3 DNA sequence: TGTGCCACCAGCATAATAGACAGGGTCCCCTACGAGCAGTACTTC. Its protein product is CATSIIDRVPYEQYF.

The chain is built from TRBV29-1 and TRBJ1-2, with 7 bases matching TRBD1. Germline-derived CDR1 and CDR2 are SQVTM and ANQGSEA. This CDR3 is 12 amino acids long. Trimming cost V 7 bases and J 2 bases; bases outside gene matches: 4. DNA for the CDR3: TGCAGCGGTGAGACAGGGAACTATGGCTACACCTTC. Translation: CSGETGNYGYTF.

The V and J genes are TRBV30 and TRBJ2-3; 9 bases align to TRBD2. The length of the CDR3 is 13 residues. CDR1 GTSNPN and CDR2 SVGIG come from the germline V gene (reference sequence). The ends lost 4 bases at V and 8 bases at J; junction bases unmatched: 7. The CDR3 DNA is TGTGCCTGGAACCGCGGGAGGGGCGGTACGCAGTATTTT. Amino acid sequence: CAWNRGRGGTQYF. The variable domain in full, completed from reference TRBV30 and TRBJ2-3, reads SQTIHQWPATLVQPVGSPLSLECTVEGTSNPNLYWYRQAAGRGLQLLFYSVGIGQISSEVPQNLSASRPQDRQFILSSKKLLLSDSGFYLCAWNRGRGGTQYFGPGTRLTVL.

This sequence joins TRBV7-9 and TRBJ1-4, with D possibly matching TRBD1 (6 bases). The CDR3 totals 15 residues. V lost 1 base, J lost 8 bases, and 14 bases lay in between. CDR1 and CDR2 (germline): SEHNR, FQNEAQ (reference sequence). The chain's CDR3 is CASSLGGGAYEKLFF. The CDR3 DNA sequence: TGTGCCAGCAGCTTAGGAGGGGGAGCGTACGAAAAACTGTTTTTT.

The chain has TRBV5-4 and TRBJ2-5; 8 nucleotides align to TRBD1. Germline-derived CDR1 and CDR2 are SGHNT and YYREEE (reference sequence). The CDR3 runs to 14 residues. With V trimmed by 4 bases and J by 1 base, 3 bases remained unmatched. The CDR3 sequence is CASSAGQGQETQYF. For the CDR3, the DNA is TGTGCCAGCAGCGCAGGACAGGGCCAAGAGACCCAGTACTTC.

In its sample, this clone was seen a few times. The J gene is TRBJ1-2, the V gene TRBV7-2; D unclear. Trimming took 8 bases from V and 4 from J, leaving 11 bases between them. Germline CDR1 is SGHTA and CDR2 is FQGNSA. This CDR3 has 12 amino acids. DNA of the CDR3: TGTGCCAGCGGAGGTTCGGGCTATGGCTACACCTTC. Its translation is CASGGSGYGYTF.

The V and J genes are TRBV9 and TRBJ1-1; 7 nucleotides align to TRBD1. The germline V gene encodes CDR1 SGDLS and CDR2 YYNGEE. The V and J ends lost 3 bases and 1 base, in that order; junction bases with no gene match: 3. The CDR3 is made up of 14 amino acids. CDR3: CASSGGQENTEAFF. The CDR3 coding sequence is TGTGCCAGCAGCGGAGGACAGGAGAACACTGAAGCTTTCTTT.

In this sample, this clone turned up a few times. The chain links TRBV30 to TRBJ2-5; unclear D gene. The CDR3 contains 14 residues. Germline V gene lookup returns CDR1 GTSNPN and CDR2 SVGIG (reference sequence). V dropped 0 bases and J dropped 3 bases, with 11 bases sitting between them. The CDR3 reads CAWSVKGVEETQYF. Written as DNA, the CDR3 is TGTGCCTGGAGTGTAAAGGGCGTGGAAGAGACCCAGTACTTC.

The genes are TRBV29-1 and TRBJ2-2; D uncertain. There are 14 residues in the CDR3. The V and J ends lost 7 bases and 0 bases respectively, with 12 bases between them. Germline CDR1 reads SQVTM; CDR2 reads ANQGSEA. The CDR3 DNA is TGCAGCGCCCAGCCGCTCGCGAACACCGGGGAGCTGTTTTTT. As protein: CSAQPLANTGELFF.

The V call is TRBV20-1, the J call TRBJ2-7, with a weak D call TRBD2 (5 bases). V was clipped by 3 bases and J by 3 bases, with 6 bases between them. The CDR3 runs 11 residues. Per germline, CDR1 DFQATT and CDR2 SNEGSKA (reference sequence). The CDR3 protein is CSARAGYEQYF. CDR3 sequence (DNA): TGCAGTGCTAGGGCGGGCTACGAGCAGTACTTC.

The chain has TRBV18 and TRBJ2-7; D gene uncertain. The V gene's germline CDR1 is KGHSH and CDR2 LQKENI. The ends were cut back, 3 bases at V and 0 bases at J, with 3 bases in the middle. The CDR3 extends over 12 amino acids. This CDR3 is CASSPDSYEQYF. In DNA form, the CDR3 reads TGTGCCAGCTCACCCGACTCCTACGAGCAGTACTTC.

Note on this clone: The germline gene is not matched at one end of the junction; a read error may be the cause. The chain recombines TRBV18 with TRBJ2-5; 8 nucleotides agree with TRBD2. Germline CDR1 and CDR2: KGHSH and LQKENI. The CDR3 sequence is 14 residues long. The CDR3, as DNA: TGTGCCAGCTCCCCACTAGCGGTTCAAGAGACCCAGTACTTC. Translation gives CASSPLAVQETQYF.

The rearrangement joins TRBV6-6 to TRBJ2-3, with no clear D. Deletions cut 6 bases from V and 6 bases from J, with 10 bases between. Germline loops: CDR1 MNHNY, CDR2 SVGAGI (reference sequence). This CDR3 contains 12 residues. CDR3 in DNA: TGTGCCAGCAGCCCCCTTTGGGATACGCAGTATTTT. It is translated as CASSPLWDTQYF.

This rearrangement joins TRBV5-4 to TRBJ2-6, with TRBD1 matching over 11 bases. The CDR3 consists of 18 residues. Germline lookup yields CDR1 SGHNT and CDR2 YYREEE (reference sequence). V lost 3 bases, J lost 4 bases, and 9 bases stayed unmatched. In DNA form, the CDR3 reads TGTGCCAGCAGCTGGGGCCGGGACAGGGGGGCCGGGGCCAACGTCCTGACTTTC. Translating gives CASSWGRDRGAGANVLTF.

This chain joins TRBV5-4 and TRBJ2-7, with D perhaps TRBD1 or TRBD2 (5 bases each). Trimming left V 4 bases short and J 4 bases short, with 21 bases between. The CDR3 contains 16 residues. The germline CDR1 and CDR2 sequences are SGHNT and YYREEE (reference sequence). The CDR3 is CASSRFGTDEAYEQYF. The CDR3 coding sequence is TGTGCCAGCAGCCGATTTGGGACCGACGAAGCATACGAGCAGTACTTC.

This chain connects TRBV7-9 to TRBJ2-7, with TRBD2 matching 12 bases. The CDR3 is 16 amino acids. Germline V gives CDR1 SEHNR, CDR2 FQNEAQ (reference sequence). Trimming took 6 bases from V and 0 from J; bases not matched to a gene: 6. The DNA for the CDR3 is TGTGCCAGCAGTCCTTGGACTAGCGGGATCTCCTACGAGCAGTACTTC. Amino acid sequence: CASSPWTSGISYEQYF.

The chain carries TRBV6-1 and TRBJ1-6; D not resolved. Germline-derived CDR1 and CDR2 are MNHNS and SASEGT. V lost 1 base to trimming and J lost 0 bases, with 10 bases between them. The CDR3 is made up of 17 amino acids. CDR3 region: CASSEDEGSSYNSPLHF. DNA for the CDR3: TGTGCCAGCAGTGAAGACGAGGGCAGCTCCTATAATTCACCCCTCCACTTT.

The gene calls are TRBV5-4 and TRBJ2-5; 7 positions match TRBD2. Germline lookup yields CDR1 SGHNT and CDR2 YYREEE (reference sequence). CDR3 length equals 14 residues. V shed 4 bases and J 5 bases; nucleotides not matched to a gene: 8. The CDR3 coding sequence is TGTGCCAGCAGCCCGACGACTAGCAAGGAGACCCAGTACTTC. It yields the protein CASSPTTSKETQYF.

The chain employs TRBV5-1 and TRBJ2-1; 12 nucleotides line up with TRBD2. With 4 bases clipped from V and 7 bases from J, the junction kept 3 bases outside the gene matches. The germline CDR1 and CDR2 sequences are SGHRS and YFSETQ. The CDR3 is 14 amino acids. CDR3 sequence: CASSMTSGRNEQFF. As DNA, the CDR3 is TGCGCCAGCAGCATGACTAGCGGGAGAAATGAGCAGTTCTTC.

This chain links TRBV25-1 with TRBJ2-2; D remains unclear. The CDR3 is 14 amino acids. CDR1 MGHDK and CDR2 SYGVNS come from the germline V gene. The V end lost 3 bases, the J end lost 1 base, and 6 bases lay between the germline ends. In DNA, the CDR3 is TGTGCCAGCAGTGACTCAGGGAACACCGGGGAGCTGTTTTTT. Protein: CASSDSGNTGELFF. Using reference TRBV25-1 and TRBJ2-2 for the parts outside the CDR3, the full variable domain is EADIYQTPRYLVIGTGKKITLECSQTMGHDKMYWYQQDPGMELHLIHYSYGVNSTEKGDLSSESTVSRIRTEHFPLTLESARPSHTSQYLCASSDSGNTGELFFGEGSRLTVL.

CDR3 loop: CASSHQTGGNQPQHF. The CDR3 DNA reads as TGTGCCAGCAGTCACCAGACTGGAGGAAATCAGCCCCAGCATTTT. The genes are TRBV6-1 and TRBJ1-5, with unresolved D. The CDR3 spans 15 residues. In germline, CDR1 is MNHNS, CDR2 SASEGT. With 5 bases removed from V and 4 bases from J, the gap between germline ends came to 15 bases.

The chain joins TRBV2 to TRBJ2-7; D might be TRBD1 (5 bases). Germline loops: CDR1 SNHLY, CDR2 FYNNEI. V was pared by 6 bases and J by 0 bases, with 12 bases between. The CDR3 is made up of 14 amino acids. The CDR3 loop reads CASSWPGFSYEQYF. Here the CDR3 DNA reads TGTGCCAGCAGCTGGCCAGGGTTCTCCTACGAGCAGTACTTC.

The chain has TRBV7-9 and TRBJ2-7; 13 bases line up with TRBD2. The CDR3 totals 15 residues. J gave up 5 bases and V 6 bases, and 7 bases lay outside the gene matches. The germline V gene encodes CDR1 SEHNR and CDR2 FQNEAQ (reference sequence). This CDR3 is CASSRTSGSLNEQYF. Here the CDR3 DNA reads TGTGCCAGCAGTAGGACTAGCGGGAGCCTCAACGAGCAGTACTTC.

The chain uses TRBV7-8 and TRBJ2-7, with TRBD2 matching 8 bases. The junction had 13 bases not matched to a gene; V was cut back by 4 bases and J by 2 bases. The length of the CDR3 is 17 residues. Germline V gene data show CDR1 as SGHVS and CDR2 as FQNEAQ. The CDR3 nucleotides read TGTGCCAGCAGCTCAACGACGGGCGGGAGGACTGCCTACGAGCAGTACTTC. It yields the protein CASSSTTGGRTAYEQYF. Together with reference TRBV7-8 and TRBJ2-7, the CDR3 gives the full variable domain: GAGVSQSPRYKVAKRGQDVALRCDPISGHVSLFWYQQALGQGPEFLTYFQNEAQLDKSGLPSDRFFAERPEGSVSTLKIQRTQQEDSAVYLCASSSTTGGRTAYEQYFGPGTRLTVT.